This T cell receptor beta chain was obtained from a study of human T cells and chemical hapten exposure. TCRdb processed the RACE reads anew with MiXCR; each CDR3 protein has one entry. The table records 70,000 to 75,000 distinct CDR3 sequences, about 31% of them present only once. CDR1 is SGHRS and CDR2 is YFSETQ in the germline V gene. CDR3 length: 18 amino acids. The J segment lost 3 bases and the V segment lost 0 bases, leaving 9 bases of the junction unmatched. Noted time point: patch test 1, 2 weeks after DPC sensitization. Treatment given: therapeutic diphenylcyclopropenone sensitization with weekly scalp DPC.

The sequence came from a man in his forties with alopecia areata. Some clones in this sample may be carry-over from other donors' samples. V gene TRBV5-1 combines with J gene TRBJ1-1, with 12 bases fitting TRBD1. The sequenced sample was whole blood, obtained in connection with sensitization to the hapten diphenylcyclopropenone (DPC). CDR3 DNA: TGCGCCAGCAGCTTGGGCCTGGGGACAGGGGGCGAGGACACTGAAGCTTTCTTT. It yields the protein CASSLGLGTGGEDTEAFF.